This TCR beta chain was profiled in a study of cytomegalovirus exposure and HLA in healthy donors. Worth noting for this clone: Its antigen is undetermined.

In the PCR, 60 Vbeta and 13 Jbeta primers were used. Repertoires were generated with immunoSEQ multiplex PCR, while TCRdb's copy carries only in-frame clones and drops some. The sample records roughly 100,000 clones, less than 90% being singletons. Regarding the study as a whole: When analyzed later, the rates of TCR association showed variation by HLA locus, with DRB1 the most and HLA-C the fewest. Per published accounts, TCR beta sequences correctly predicted the HLA-A and HLA-B alleles of most subjects. The study put 150 to 200 TCR beta chains on its list as cytomegalovirus-associated. The classifier was said to identify cytomegalovirus status with high specificity and sensitivity.

The V end was cut by 3 bases, the J end by 4 bases, with 12 bases between. The length of the CDR3 is 14 residues. The germline V gene has CDR1 MDHEN and CDR2 SYDVKM. The chain combines TRBV28 with TRBJ1-2, with D perhaps TRBD1 (5 bases). The specimen sequenced was PBMCs. The receptor was derived from a man aged 35-49 years in good health and CMV-seronegative. CDR3 in DNA: TGTGCCAGCAGTTTTCAGGGCTCCTCCTATGGCTACACCTTC. As protein: CASSFQGSSYGYTF.